These T cell receptor beta chains were read from a single sample in a study of T cell responses to AZD1222 COVID-19 vaccine. Some clones are missing from TCRdb's copy, which holds only in-frame ones; the method was immunoSEQ multiplex PCR. Among about 92,000 clones listed, around 90% were seen once. Specimen: peripheral blood, collected on day 0 of AZD1222 vaccination. The source is an adult in good health. Both conserved end residues are part of each CDR3.

TRBV7-8	TRBJ2-5	CASSLWSDRGHETQYF
TRBV6-4	TRBJ2-1	CASSPQGWEYNEQFF
TRBV6-5	TRBJ1-1	CASSSTGNTEAFF
TRBV19	TRBJ2-2	CASTQGSDTGELFF
TRBV3-1/TRBV3-2	TRBJ2-7	CASSLQGGDEQYF
TRBV28	TRBJ1-2	CASSPGQRAYGYTF
TRBV7-9	TRBJ2-7	CASSLGQGLDEQYF
TRBV7-9	TRBJ1-5	CASSSGDQPQHF
TRBV6-5	TRBJ1-6	CASSYSQRNSPLHF
TRBV29-1	TRBJ1-2	CSVEDLPGGYTF
TRBV6-4	TRBJ2-2	CASSGGSDTGELFF
TRBV7-2	TRBJ1-3	CASGTGGSGNTIYF
TRBV4-2	TRBJ2-3	CASRWGSSTDTQYF
TRBV20-1	TRBJ2-7	CSASNPNSYEQYF
TRBV10-3	TRBJ1-2	CAISESPDQGGYTF
TRBV10-3	TRBJ2-1	CATLPGTGTYNEQFF
TRBV7-9	TRBJ2-1	CASSIAVSNEQFF
TRBV2	TRBJ1-1	CASRAYTEAFF
TRBV7-9	TRBJ2-5	CASSSTTEETQYF
TRBV18	TRBJ1-1	CASSPPRGRGAMNTEAFF
TRBV5-8	TRBJ2-5	CASSLGGQDQETQYF
TRBV14	TRBJ2-3	CASSQDGDREYF
TRBV19	TRBJ2-7	CASGRTGIYEQYF
TRBV7-9	TRBJ1-5	CASSALGGGGQPQHF
TRBV5-1	TRBJ1-6	CASSLDRRKTPLHF
TRBV7-2	TRBJ2-5	CASSFSGALYGETQYF
TRBV11-3	TRBJ2-5	CASSLGPSQETQYF
TRBV18	TRBJ1-1	CASSRRAGDIGGDTEAFF
TRBV7-3	TRBJ1-2	CASSPEGAGYGYTF
TRBV5-1	TRBJ2-3	CASSLDRLTSSPGTQYF
TRBV7-2	TRBJ1-2	CASSLDGQAYGYTF
TRBV11-3	TRBJ1-1	CASSLERPGDGWALNTEAFF
TRBV28	TRBJ2-1	CASSSHLVHEQFF
TRBV12-3/TRBV12-4	TRBJ2-1	CASSPLRGEQFF
TRBV6-6	TRBJ1-1	CASSYGDREVTEAFF
TRBV19	TRBJ1-5	CASSQSFGQLNQPQHF
TRBV2	TRBJ2-5	CASRTIGKTQYF
TRBV2	TRBJ1-2	CASNDRGVGGYTF
TRBV10-3	TRBJ1-5	CAISTQGDQPQHF
TRBV7-3	TRBJ2-5	CASSLWGRETQYF
TRBV10-3	TRBJ1-2	CAISEQAIYTF
TRBV4-2	TRBJ2-2	CASSQGSGYLGGELFF
TRBV24-1	TRBJ1-1	CANRIGGNTEAFF
TRBV5-4	TRBJ2-2	CASSVPGQGTGELFF
TRBV23-1	TRBJ1-3	CASSHRGQDGSGNTIYF
TRBV2	TRBJ2-1	CASLALAGGYNEQFF
TRBV20-1	TRBJ2-7	CSARDTGSPHF
TRBV30	TRBJ2-7	CAWSVSQLRYF
TRBV6-6	TRBJ2-7	CASSPGGYEQYF
TRBV5-1	TRBJ1-1	CASSLGLGGHLPTEAFF
TRBV5-4	TRBJ1-6	CASSPIPRDRNSPLHF
TRBV10-1	TRBJ2-1	CASSESGGPGHLVNEQFF
TRBV15	TRBJ1-2	CATSKDRGPGGYTF
TRBV6-5	TRBJ2-7	CASSRAPGQYYEQYF
TRBV13	TRBJ1-3	CASQEDASGNTIYF
TRBV6-5	TRBJ1-6	CASSYGSSYNSPLHF
TRBV6-2/TRBV6-3	TRBJ2-7	CASTPDGTSYEQYF
TRBV7-9	TRBJ1-2	CASSLALGLNYGYTF
TRBV5-5	TRBJ1-2	CASSLDTGNYGYTF